This section outlines one T cell receptor (beta chain) sequence together with its context. A J-beta primer mix and a sample-barcoded 5' primer were used in a second PCR of roughly 7 to 12 cycles. TCRdb reprocessed the 5' RACE reads with MiXCR, giving one entry per CDR3 protein. Of under 800,000 distinct CDR3 sequences listed, under 25% are singletons. The record originates from a study of blood T cells in healthy people across ages. Trimming removed 4 bases from V and 2 bases from J; junction bases left unmatched: 5. Germline V CDR1 and CDR2: SGHRS, YFSETQ. The CDR3 consists of 14 residues. The sequenced material came from blood. The receptor comes from a man aged 70-80 years in good health. The V call is TRBV5-1, the J call TRBJ2-7; TRBD2 matches 8 bases. DNA of the CDR3: TGCGCCAGCAGCAGGCCGGGAGGGACCTACGAGCAGTACTTC. It codes for CASSRPGGTYEQYF.